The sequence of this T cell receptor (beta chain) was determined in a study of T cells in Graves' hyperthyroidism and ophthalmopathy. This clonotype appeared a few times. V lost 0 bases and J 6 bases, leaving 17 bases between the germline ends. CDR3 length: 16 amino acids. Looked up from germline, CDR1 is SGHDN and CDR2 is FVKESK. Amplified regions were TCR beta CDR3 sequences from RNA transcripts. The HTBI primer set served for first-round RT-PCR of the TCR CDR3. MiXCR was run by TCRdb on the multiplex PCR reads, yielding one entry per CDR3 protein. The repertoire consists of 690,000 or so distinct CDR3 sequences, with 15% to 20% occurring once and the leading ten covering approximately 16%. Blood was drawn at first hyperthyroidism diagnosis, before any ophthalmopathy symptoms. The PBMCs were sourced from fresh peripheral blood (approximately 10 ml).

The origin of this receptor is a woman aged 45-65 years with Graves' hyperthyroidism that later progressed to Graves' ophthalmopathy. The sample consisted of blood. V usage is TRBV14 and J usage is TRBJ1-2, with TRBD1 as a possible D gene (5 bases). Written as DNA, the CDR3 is TGTGCCAGCAGCCAAGATCTTATCGCAGGGATTAATGGCTACACCTTC. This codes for CASSQDLIAGINGYTF.